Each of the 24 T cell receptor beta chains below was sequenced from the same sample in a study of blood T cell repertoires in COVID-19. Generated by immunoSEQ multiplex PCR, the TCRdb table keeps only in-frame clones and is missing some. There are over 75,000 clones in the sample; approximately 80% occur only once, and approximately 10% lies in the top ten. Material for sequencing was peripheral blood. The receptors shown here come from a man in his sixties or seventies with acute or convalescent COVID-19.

CDR3 residues: CASSYQGAAFF. CDR3 bases: TGTGCCAGCAGTTACCAGGGGGCAGCTTTCTTT. This chain links TRBV6-5 with TRBJ1-1, with TRBD1 matching over 8 bases. With 2 bases clipped from V and 10 bases from J, the junction kept 0 bases outside the gene matches. This CDR3 is 11 amino acids long. Germline CDR1 is MNHEY and CDR2 is SVGAGI.

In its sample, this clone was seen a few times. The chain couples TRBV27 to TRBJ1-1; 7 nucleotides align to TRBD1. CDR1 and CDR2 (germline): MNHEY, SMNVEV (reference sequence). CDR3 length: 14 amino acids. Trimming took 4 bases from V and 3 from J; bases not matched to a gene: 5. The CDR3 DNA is TGTGCCAGCAGTTGGACAGGTGGGGACACTGAAGCTTTCTTT. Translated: CASSWTGGDTEAFF.

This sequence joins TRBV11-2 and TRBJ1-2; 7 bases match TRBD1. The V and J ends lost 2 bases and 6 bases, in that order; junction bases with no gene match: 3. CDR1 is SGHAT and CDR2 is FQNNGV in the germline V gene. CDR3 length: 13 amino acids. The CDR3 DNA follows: TGTGCCAGCAGCTTAACGACAGGGAATGGCTACACCTTC. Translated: CASSLTTGNGYTF. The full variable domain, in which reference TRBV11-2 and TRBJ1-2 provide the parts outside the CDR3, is EAGVAQSPRYKIIEKRQSVAFWCNPISGHATLYWYQQILGQGPKLLIQFQNNGVVDDSQLPKDRFSAERLKGVDSTLKIQPAKLEDSAVYLCASSLTTGNGYTFGSGTRLTVV.

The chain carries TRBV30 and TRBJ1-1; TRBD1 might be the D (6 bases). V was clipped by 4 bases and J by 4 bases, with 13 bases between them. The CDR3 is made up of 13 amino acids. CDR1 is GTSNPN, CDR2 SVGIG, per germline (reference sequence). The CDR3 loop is CAWNQGRVTEAFF. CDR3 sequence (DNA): TGTGCCTGGAATCAGGGGAGGGTCACTGAAGCTTTCTTT. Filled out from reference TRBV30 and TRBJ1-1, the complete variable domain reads SQTIHQWPATLVQPVGSPLSLECTVEGTSNPNLYWYRQAAGRGLQLLFYSVGIGQISSEVPQNLSASRPQDRQFILSSKKLLLSDSGFYLCAWNQGRVTEAFFGQGTRLTVV.

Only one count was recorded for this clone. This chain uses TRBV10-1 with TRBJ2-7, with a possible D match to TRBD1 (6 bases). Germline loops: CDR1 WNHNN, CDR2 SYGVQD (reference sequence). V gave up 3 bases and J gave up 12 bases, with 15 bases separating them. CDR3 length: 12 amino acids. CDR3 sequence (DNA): TGCGCCAGCAGTGACCCACAGGGATACCCGTACTTC. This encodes CASSDPQGYPYF.

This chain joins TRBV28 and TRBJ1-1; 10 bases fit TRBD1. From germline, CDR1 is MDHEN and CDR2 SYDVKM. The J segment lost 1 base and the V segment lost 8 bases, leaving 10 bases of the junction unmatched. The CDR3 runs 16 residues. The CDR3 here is CASDRGPRLTNTEAFF. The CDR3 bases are TGTGCCAGCGACAGGGGGCCTCGATTAACGAACACTGAAGCTTTCTTT.

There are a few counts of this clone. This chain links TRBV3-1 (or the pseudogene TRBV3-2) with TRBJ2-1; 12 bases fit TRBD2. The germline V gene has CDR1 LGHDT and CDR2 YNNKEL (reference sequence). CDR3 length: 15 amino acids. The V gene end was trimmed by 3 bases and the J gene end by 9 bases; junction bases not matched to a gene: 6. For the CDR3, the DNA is TGTGCCAGCAGCCATACTAGCGGGGGGACGACTGAGCAGTTCTTC. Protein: CASSHTSGGTTEQFF.

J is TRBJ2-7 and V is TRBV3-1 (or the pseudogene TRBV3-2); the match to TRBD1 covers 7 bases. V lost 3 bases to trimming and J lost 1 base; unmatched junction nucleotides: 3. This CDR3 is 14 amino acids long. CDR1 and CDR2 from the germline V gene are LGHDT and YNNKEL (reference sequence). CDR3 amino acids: CASSHKQGSYEQYF. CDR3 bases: TGTGCCAGCAGCCATAAACAGGGGTCCTACGAGCAGTACTTC.

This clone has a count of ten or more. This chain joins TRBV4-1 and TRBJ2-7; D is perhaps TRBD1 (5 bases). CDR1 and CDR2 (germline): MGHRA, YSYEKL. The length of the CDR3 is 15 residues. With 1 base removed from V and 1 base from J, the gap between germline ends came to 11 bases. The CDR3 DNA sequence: TGCGCCAGCAGCCAAGTCCAGGGTGGTTCCTACGAGCAGTACGTC. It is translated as CASSQVQGGSYEQYV.

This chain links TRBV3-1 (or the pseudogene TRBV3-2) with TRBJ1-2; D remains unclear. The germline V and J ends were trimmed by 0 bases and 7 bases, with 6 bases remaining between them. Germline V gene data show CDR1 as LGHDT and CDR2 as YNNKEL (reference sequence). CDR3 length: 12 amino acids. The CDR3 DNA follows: TGTGCCAGCAGCCAAGATCTTAGTGGCTACACCTTC. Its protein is CASSQDLSGYTF.

The CDR3 nucleotides read TGTGCCAGCAGTCTCTACCGGGGGAACGGGGAGCTGTTTTTT. Protein product: CASSLYRGNGELFF. The chain uses TRBV7-2 and TRBJ2-2, with D perhaps TRBD2 (6 bases). The germline V and J ends were trimmed by 6 bases and 7 bases, with 15 bases remaining between them. Germline CDR1 SGHTA, CDR2 FQGNSA. The CDR3 extends over 14 amino acids.

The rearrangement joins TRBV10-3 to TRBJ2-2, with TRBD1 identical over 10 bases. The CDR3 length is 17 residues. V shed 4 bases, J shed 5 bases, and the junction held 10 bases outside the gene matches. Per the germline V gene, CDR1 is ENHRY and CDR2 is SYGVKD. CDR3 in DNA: TGTGCCATCAGTGGCAGACAGGGGGCGGTTAATACCGGGGAGCTGTTTTTT. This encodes CAISGRQGAVNTGELFF.

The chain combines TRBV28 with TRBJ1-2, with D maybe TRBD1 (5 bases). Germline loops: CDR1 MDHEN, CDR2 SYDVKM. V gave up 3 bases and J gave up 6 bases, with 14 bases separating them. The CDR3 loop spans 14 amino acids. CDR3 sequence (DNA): TGTGCCAGCAGTTTTGTAGGGTTAGGGGATGGCTACACCTTC. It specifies CASSFVGLGDGYTF.

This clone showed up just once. The CDR3 nucleotides are TGTGCCAGCAGCCAAGCCAGTTTTTATTCACCCCTCCACTTT. It encodes CASSQASFYSPLHF. The chain has TRBV3-1 (or the pseudogene TRBV3-2) and TRBJ1-6; D is unresolved. Germline CDR1 LGHDT, CDR2 YNNKEL (reference sequence). The CDR3 is 14 amino acids. Trimming removed 1 base from V and 8 bases from J, with 9 bases in between.

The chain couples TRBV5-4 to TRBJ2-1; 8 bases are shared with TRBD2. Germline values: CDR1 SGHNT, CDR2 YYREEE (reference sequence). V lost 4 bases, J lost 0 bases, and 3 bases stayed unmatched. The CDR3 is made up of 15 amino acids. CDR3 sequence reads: CASSAGGVSYNEQFF. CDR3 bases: TGTGCCAGCAGCGCCGGGGGGGTCTCCTACAATGAGCAGTTCTTC.

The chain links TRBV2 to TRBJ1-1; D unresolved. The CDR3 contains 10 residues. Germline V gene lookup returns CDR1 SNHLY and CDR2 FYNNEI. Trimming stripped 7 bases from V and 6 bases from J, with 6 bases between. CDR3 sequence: CASMSAEAFF. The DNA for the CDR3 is TGTGCCAGCATGAGTGCTGAAGCTTTCTTT. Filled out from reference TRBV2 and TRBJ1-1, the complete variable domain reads EPEVTQTPSHQVTQMGQEVILRCVPISNHLYFYWYRQILGQKVEFLVSFYNNEISEKSEIFDDQFSVERPDGSNFTLKIRSTKLEDSAMYFCASMSAEAFFGQGTRLTVV.

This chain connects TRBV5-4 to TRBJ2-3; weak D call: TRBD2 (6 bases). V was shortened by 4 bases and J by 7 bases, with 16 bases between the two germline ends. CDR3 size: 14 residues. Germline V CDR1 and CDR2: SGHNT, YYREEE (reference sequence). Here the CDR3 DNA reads TGTGCCAGCAGCCCCCGGAGGGGATCATATACGCAGTATTTT. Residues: CASSPRRGSYTQYF.

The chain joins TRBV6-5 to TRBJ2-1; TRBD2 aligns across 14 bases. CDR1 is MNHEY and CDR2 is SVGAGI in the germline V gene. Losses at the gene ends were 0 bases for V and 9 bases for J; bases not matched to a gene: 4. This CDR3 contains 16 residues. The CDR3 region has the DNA TGTGCCAGCAGTTACTCGACTAGCGGGGGGGCCTTTGAGCAGTTCTTC. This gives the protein CASSYSTSGGAFEQFF.

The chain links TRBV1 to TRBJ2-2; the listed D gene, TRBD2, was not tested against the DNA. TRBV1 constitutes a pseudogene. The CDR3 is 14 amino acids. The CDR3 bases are TGCACCAGCAGATCAAGGAGTAACACCGGGGAGCTGTTTTTT. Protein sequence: CTSRSRSNTGELFF.

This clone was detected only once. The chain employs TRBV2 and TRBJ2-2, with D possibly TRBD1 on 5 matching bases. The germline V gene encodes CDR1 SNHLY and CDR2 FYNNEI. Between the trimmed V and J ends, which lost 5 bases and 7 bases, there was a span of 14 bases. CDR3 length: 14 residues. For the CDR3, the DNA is TGTGCCAGCAGTTCGACAGTAAAGGGCGGGGAGCTGTTTTTT. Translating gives CASSSTVKGGELFF.

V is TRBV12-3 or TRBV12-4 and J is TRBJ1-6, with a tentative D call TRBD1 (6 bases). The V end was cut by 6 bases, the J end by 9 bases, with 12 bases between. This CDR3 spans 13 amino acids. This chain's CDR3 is CASRLQQGSPLHF. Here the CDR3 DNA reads TGTGCCAGCAGACTCCAACAGGGTTCACCCCTCCACTTT.

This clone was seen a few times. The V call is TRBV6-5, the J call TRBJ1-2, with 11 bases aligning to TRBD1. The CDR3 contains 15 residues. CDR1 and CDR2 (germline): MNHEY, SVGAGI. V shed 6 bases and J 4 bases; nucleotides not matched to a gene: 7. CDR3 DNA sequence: TGTGCCAGCAGCGGTCCCGGACAGGGGGCCTATGGCTACACCTTC. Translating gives CASSGPGQGAYGYTF.

In DNA, the CDR3 is TGCGCCAGCAGCTTCACCGGGACAGACACTGAGCAGTTCTTC. Translated, it gives CASSFTGTDTEQFF. V gene TRBV5-1 combines with J gene TRBJ2-1; 7 bases align to TRBD1. CDR1 is SGHRS, CDR2 YFSETQ, per germline. CDR3 size: 14 residues. The V gene end was trimmed by 2 bases and the J gene end by 9 bases; junction bases not matched to a gene: 8.

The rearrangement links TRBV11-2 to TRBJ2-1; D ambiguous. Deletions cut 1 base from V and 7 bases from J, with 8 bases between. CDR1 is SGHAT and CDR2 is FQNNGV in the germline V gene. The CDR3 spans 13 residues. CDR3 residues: CASSLAVGNEQFF. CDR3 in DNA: TGTGCCAGCAGCTTAGCGGTCGGGAATGAGCAGTTCTTC.